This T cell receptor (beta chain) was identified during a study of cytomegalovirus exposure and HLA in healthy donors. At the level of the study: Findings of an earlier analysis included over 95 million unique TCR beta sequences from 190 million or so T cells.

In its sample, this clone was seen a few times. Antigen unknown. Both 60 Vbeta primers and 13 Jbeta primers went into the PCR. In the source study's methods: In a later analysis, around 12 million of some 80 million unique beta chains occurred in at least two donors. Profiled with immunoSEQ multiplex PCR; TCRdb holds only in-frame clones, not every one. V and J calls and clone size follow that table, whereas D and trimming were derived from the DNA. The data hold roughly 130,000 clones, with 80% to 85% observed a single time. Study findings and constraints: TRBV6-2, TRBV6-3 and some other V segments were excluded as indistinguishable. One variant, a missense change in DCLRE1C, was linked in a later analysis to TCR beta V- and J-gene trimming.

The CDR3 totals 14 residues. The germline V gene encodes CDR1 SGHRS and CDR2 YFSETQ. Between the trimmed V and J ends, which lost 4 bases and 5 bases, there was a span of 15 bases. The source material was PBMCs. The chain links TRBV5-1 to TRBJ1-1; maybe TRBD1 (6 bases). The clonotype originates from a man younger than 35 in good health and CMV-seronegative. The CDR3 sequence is CASSQGQRSTEAFF. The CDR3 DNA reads TGCGCCAGCAGCCAGGGGCAGAGGTCGACTGAAGCTTTCTTT.